A selection of T cell receptor beta chains follows, all from one sample in a study of technical replicates of blood from a handful of donors. Sequenced by immunoSEQ multiplex PCR; TCRdb stores in-frame clones only, minus some. In the table there are about 16,000 clones, around 87% of which are singletons. The sequenced sample was PBMCs. Source of these receptors: a human donor in good health. The CDR3 runs from the conserved cysteine through the conserved F or W. D genes are given only for firm matches. Size tells how often a clone was seen (once, few, many) or the class of an expanded clone, and some rows leave it out.

cdr3_aa cdr3_nt j_call clone_size v_call d_call
CASREGTSGRLDTQYF TGTGCCAGCAGGGAAGGGACTAGCGGGAGGTTAGATACGCAGTATTTT TRBJ2-3 . TRBV27 TRBD2
CASSGRGGTSGDKQETQYF TGTGCCAGCAGTGGCCGGGGGGGGACTAGCGGGGATAAACAAGAGACCCAGTACTTC TRBJ2-5 once TRBV27 TRBD2
CASSRGIENTEAFF TGTGCCAGCAGCCGAGGGATTGAGAACACTGAAGCTTTCTTT TRBJ1-1 . TRBV14 .
CASSRPATGEQFF TGTGCCAGCAGCCGACCTGCAACGGGTGAGCAGTTCTTC TRBJ2-1 . TRBV14 .
CASSPTVSGANVLTF TGTGCCAGTAGTCCCACAGTATCTGGGGCCAACGTCCTGACTTTC TRBJ2-6 . TRBV19 .
CASSLDRGPQYF TGTGCCAGCAGCCTGGACAGGGGGCCGCAGTACTTC TRBJ2-7 . TRBV13 TRBD1
CASSRTRSGSSMADTQYF TGTGCCAGCAGCCGTACGCGTAGCGGGAGCTCTATGGCAGATACGCAGTATTTT TRBJ2-3 . TRBV11-2 TRBD2
CASSPAGTENTGELFF TGTGCCAGCAGTCCTGCCGGGACAGAGAACACCGGGGAGCTGTTTTTT TRBJ2-2 . TRBV28 TRBD1
CASSPGGADTQYF TGTGCCAGCTCGCCCGGGGGGGCGGATACGCAGTATTTT TRBJ2-3 . TRBV7-2 TRBD2
CAWKRAAGGGDEQFF TGTGCCTGGAAACGAGCTGCAGGGGGAGGCGATGAGCAGTTCTTC TRBJ2-1 . TRBV30 .
CASSSRTSGVQETQYF TGTGCCAGCAGCTCTAGGACTAGCGGCGTACAAGAGACCCAGTACTTC TRBJ2-5 . TRBV14 TRBD2
CASSYSGTGRYNEQFF TGTGCCAGCAGTTACTCGGGGACAGGGAGGTACAATGAGCAGTTCTTC TRBJ2-1 . TRBV6-5 TRBD1
CASSETIGTSGRQTQYF TGTGCCAGCAGTGAAACAATCGGGACTAGCGGGAGACAGACCCAGTACTTC TRBJ2-5 . TRBV6-1 TRBD2
CASREGGGTAYEQYF TGCGCCAGCAGGGAGGGGGGGGGAACGGCCTACGAGCAGTACTTC TRBJ2-7 . TRBV10-2 .
CASSSRTQYF TGTGCCAGCAGCTCCCGGACGCAGTATTTT TRBJ2-3 . TRBV7-9 .